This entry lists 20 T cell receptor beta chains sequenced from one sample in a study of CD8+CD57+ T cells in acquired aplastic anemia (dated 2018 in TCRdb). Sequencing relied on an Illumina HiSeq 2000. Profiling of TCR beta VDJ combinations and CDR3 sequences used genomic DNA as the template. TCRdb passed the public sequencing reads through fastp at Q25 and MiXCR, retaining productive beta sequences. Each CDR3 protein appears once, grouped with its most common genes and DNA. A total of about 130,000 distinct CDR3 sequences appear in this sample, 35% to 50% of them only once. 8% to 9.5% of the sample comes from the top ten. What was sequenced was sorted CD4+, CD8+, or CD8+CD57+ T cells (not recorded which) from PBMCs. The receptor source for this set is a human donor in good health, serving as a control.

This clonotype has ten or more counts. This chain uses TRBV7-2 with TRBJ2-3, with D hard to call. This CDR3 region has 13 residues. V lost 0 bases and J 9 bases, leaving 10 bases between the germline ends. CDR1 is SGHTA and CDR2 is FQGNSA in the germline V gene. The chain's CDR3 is CASSLASRRTQYF. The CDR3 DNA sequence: TGTGCCAGCAGCTTAGCGTCCAGGAGAACGCAGTATTTT. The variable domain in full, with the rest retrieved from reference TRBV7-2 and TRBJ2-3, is GAGVSQSPSNKVTEKGKDVELRCDPISGHTALYWYRQSLGQGLEFLIYFQGNSAPDKSGLPSDRFSAERTGGSVSTLTIQRTQQEDSAVYLCASSLASRRTQYFGPGTRLTVL.

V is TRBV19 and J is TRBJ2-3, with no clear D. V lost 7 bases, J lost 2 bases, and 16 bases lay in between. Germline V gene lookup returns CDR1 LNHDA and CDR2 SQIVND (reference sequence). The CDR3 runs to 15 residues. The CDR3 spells CASTINPYTTDTQYF. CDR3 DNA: TGTGCCAGTACCATAAACCCATATACCACAGATACGCAGTATTTT.

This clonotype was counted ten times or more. CDR3 loop: CSARSSGTGNTEAFF. The CDR3 DNA reads as TGCAGTGCTAGGTCTTCCGGGACAGGGAACACTGAAGCTTTCTTT. The chain links TRBV20-1 to TRBJ1-1; 8 bases match TRBD1. Germline CDR1 DFQATT, CDR2 SNEGSKA (reference sequence). Trimming cost V 3 bases and J 1 base; bases outside gene matches: 7. There are 15 residues in the CDR3.

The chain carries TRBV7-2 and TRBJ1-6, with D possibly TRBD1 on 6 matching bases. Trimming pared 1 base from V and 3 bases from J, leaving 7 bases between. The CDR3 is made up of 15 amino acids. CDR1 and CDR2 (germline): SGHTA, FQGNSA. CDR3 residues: CASSLVQGYNSPLHF. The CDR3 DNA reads TGTGCCAGCAGCTTAGTACAGGGCTATAATTCACCCCTCCACTTT.

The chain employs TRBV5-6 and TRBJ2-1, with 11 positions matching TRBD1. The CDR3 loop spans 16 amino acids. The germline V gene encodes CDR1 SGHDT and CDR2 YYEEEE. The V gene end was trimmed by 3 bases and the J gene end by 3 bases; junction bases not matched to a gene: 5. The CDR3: CASSSPGQGVYNEQFF. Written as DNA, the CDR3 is TGTGCCAGCAGCTCGCCGGGACAGGGGGTCTACAATGAGCAGTTCTTC.

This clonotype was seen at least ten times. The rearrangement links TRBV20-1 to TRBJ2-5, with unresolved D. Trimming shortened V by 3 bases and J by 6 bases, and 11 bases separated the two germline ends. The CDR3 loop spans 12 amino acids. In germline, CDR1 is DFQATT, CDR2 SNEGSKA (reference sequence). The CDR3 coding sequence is TGCAGTGCTAGCGTGGTTTCTCAGACCCAGTACTTC. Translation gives CSASVVSQTQYF.

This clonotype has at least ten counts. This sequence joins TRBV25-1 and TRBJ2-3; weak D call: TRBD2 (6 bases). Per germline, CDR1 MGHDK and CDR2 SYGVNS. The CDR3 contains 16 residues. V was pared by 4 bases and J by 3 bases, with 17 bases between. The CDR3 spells CASSGIGGFKTDTQYF. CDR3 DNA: TGTGCCAGCAGTGGAATCGGAGGGTTTAAGACAGATACGCAGTATTTT.

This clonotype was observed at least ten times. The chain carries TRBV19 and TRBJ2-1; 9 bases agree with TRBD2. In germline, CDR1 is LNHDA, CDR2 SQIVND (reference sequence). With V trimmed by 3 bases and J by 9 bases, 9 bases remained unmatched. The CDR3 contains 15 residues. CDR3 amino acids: CASSILRTSVPEQFF. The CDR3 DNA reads TGTGCCAGTAGTATTTTGAGGACTAGCGTCCCTGAGCAGTTCTTC.

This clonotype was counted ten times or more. CDR3 region: CASSIFWGTENQPQHF. The CDR3 region has the DNA TGTGCCAGTAGTATATTCTGGGGAACGGAGAATCAGCCCCAGCATTTT. V usage is TRBV19 and J usage is TRBJ1-5, with unresolved D. The CDR3 totals 16 residues. The V end lost 2 bases, the J end lost 4 bases, and 15 bases lay between the germline ends. Germline CDR1 is LNHDA and CDR2 is SQIVND (reference sequence).

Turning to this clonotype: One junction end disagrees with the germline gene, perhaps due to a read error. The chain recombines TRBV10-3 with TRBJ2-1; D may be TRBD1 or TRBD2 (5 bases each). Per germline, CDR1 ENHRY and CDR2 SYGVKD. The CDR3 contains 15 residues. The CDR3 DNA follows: TGTGCCAGCAGTGACCCCGGGGCGGGTTACAATGGGCAGTTCTTC. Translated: CASSDPGAGYNGQFF.

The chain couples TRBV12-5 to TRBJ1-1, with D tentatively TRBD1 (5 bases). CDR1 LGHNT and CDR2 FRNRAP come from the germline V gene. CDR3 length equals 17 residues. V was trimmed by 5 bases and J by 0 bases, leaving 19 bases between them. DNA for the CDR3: TGTGCTAGTGGTCCCGACAGCTTAGAAAAGATGAACACTGAAGCTTTCTTT. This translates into CASGPDSLEKMNTEAFF.

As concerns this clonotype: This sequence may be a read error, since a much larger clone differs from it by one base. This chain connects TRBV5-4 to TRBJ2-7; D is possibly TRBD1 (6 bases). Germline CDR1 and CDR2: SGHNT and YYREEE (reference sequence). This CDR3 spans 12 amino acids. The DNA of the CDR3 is TGTGTCAGCAGCAAGGACAGAGCCGAGCAGTACTTC. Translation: CVSSKDRAEQYF.

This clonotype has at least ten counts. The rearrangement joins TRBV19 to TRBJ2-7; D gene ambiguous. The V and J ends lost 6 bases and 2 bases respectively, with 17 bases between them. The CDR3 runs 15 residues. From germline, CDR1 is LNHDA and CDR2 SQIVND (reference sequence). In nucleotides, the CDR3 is TGTGCCAGTAGCCCTACGGACCCCCCAACCTACGAGCAGTACTTC. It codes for CASSPTDPPTYEQYF.

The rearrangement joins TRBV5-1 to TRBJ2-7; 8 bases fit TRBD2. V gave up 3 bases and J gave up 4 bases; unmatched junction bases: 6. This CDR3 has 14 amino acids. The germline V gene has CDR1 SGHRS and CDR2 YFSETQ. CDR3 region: CASSSGTRGYEQYF. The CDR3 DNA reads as TGCGCCAGCAGCTCCGGGACTAGAGGGTACGAGCAGTACTTC.

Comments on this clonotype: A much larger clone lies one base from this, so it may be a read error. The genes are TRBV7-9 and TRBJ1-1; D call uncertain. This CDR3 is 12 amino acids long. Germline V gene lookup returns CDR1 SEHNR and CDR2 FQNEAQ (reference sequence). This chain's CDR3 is CASSLISTKAFF. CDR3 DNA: TGTGCCAGCAGCCTGATTAGCACTAAAGCTTTCTTT.

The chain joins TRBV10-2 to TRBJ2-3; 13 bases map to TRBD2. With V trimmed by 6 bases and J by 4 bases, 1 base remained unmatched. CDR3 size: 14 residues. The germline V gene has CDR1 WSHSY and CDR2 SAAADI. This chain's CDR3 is CASSGLAGADTQYF. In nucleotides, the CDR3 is TGCGCCAGCAGCGGACTAGCGGGAGCAGATACGCAGTATTTT.

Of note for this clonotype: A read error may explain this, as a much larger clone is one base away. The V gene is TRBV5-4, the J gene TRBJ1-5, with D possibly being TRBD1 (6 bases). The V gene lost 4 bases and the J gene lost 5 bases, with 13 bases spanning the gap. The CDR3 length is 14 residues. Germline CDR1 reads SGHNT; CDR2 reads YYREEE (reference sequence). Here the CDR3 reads CASSLDRSYQPQHF. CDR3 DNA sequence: TGTGCCAGCAGCCTTGACAGGAGTTATCAGCCCCAGCATTTT. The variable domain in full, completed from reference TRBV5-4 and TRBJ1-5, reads ETGVTQSPTHLIKTRGQQVTLRCSSQSGHNTVSWYQQALGQGPQFIFQYYREEENGRGNFPPRFSGLQFPNYSSELNVNALELDDSALYLCASSLDRSYQPQHFGDGTRLSIL.

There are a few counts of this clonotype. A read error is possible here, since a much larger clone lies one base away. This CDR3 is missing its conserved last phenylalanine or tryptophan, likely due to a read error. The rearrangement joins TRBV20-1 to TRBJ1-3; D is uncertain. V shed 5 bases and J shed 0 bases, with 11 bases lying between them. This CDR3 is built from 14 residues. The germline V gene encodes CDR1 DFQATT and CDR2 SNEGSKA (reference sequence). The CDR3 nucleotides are TGCAGTGCTTCCTGGGCCAGCTCTGGAAACACCATATATTCT. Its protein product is CSASWASSGNTIYS.

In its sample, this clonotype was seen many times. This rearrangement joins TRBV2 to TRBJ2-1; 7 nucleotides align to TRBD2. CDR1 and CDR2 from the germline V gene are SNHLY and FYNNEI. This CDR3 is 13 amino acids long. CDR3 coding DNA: TGTGGCAACGGTACCCTAGCGGACAATGAGCAGTTCTTC. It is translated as CGNGTLADNEQFF.

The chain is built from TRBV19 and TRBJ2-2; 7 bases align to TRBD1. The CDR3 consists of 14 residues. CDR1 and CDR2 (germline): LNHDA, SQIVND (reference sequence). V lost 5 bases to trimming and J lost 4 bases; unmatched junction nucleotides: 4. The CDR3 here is CASSVAGGTGELFF. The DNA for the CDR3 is TGTGCCAGTAGTGTGGCAGGGGGCACCGGGGAGCTGTTTTTT. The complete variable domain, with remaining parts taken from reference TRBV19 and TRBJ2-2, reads DGGITQSPKYLFRKEGQNVTLSCEQNLNHDAMYWYRQDPGQGLRLIYYSQIVNDFQKGDIAEGYSVSREKKESFPLTVTSAQKNPTAFYLCASSVAGGTGELFFGEGSRLTVL.